This TCR beta chain originates from a study of T-cell reconstitution after alpha-beta-depleted transplantation in children. Study observations and caveats: In some patients, recipient T cells and intrathymic progenitors surviving conditioning explained high day-60 diversity. Two months or so post-transplant, alpha-beta T cells reportedly derived from several hundred expanded graft clones. At one year after transplant, newly produced T cells mostly accounted for T-cell counts and diversity.

Library preparation (for TCRbeta) was performed with unique molecular identifiers. TCRdb reprocessed the PCR reads via MiXCR and lists one record per CDR3 protein. The sample holds around 230,000 distinct CDR3 sequences, approximately 19% seen once. This clonotype was observed a few times. What it recognizes is unknown. This specimen consisted of PBMCs, mostly from graft donor cells, obtained 360 days after TCRalphabeta/CD19-depleted stem cell transplant. The receptor's source is a male patient between 2 and 10 years old who had a stem cell transplant for acute lymphoblastic leukemia, so the T cells may come from the graft donor.

The DNA for the CDR3 is TGTGCCAGCAGCCAAGGTACTACAGGGGCCAAAAACATTCAGTACTTC. It specifies CASSQGTTGAKNIQYF. The chain employs TRBV3-1 and TRBJ2-4; D is possibly TRBD1 (6 bases). The V gene lost 1 base and the J gene lost 1 base, with 11 bases spanning the gap. Germline CDR1 is LGHDT and CDR2 is YNNKEL (reference sequence). This CDR3 is 16 amino acids long.